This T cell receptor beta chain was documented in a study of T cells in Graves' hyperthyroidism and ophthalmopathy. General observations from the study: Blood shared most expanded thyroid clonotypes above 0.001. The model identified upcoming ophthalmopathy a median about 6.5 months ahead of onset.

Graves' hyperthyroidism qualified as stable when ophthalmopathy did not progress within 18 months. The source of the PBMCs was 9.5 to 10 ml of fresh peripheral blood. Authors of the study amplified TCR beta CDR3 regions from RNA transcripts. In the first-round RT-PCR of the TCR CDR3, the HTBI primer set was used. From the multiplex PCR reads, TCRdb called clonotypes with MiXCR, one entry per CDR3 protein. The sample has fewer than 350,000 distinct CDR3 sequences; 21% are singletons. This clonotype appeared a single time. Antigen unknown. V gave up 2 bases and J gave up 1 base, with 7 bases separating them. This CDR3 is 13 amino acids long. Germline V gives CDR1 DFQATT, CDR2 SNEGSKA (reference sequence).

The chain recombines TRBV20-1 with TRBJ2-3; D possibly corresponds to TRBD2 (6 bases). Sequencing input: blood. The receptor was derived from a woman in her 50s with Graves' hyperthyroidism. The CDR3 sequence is CSARWGGTDTQYF. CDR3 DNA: TGCAGTGCTAGATGGGGGGGCACAGATACGCAGTATTTT.